These 14 T cell receptor beta chains share one sample of origin, sequenced in a study of cytomegalovirus exposure and HLA in healthy donors. PCR employed 60 Vbeta and 13 Jbeta primers. Using immunoSEQ multiplex PCR, the repertoire was profiled, and TCRdb retains in-frame clones only, with some absent. The sample consists of over 150,000 clones, about four fifths of them appearing once. The sequencing input was PBMCs. Every receptor here comes from a woman aged 50 to 60 in good health and CMV-seropositive.

Notes on this clone: At one boundary the junction diverges from the germline segment, which might be a read error. The DNA for the CDR3 is TGTGCTAGCAGCTTAGCCCCAGGGGTTAACGAGCAGTACTTC. Its translation: CASSLAPGVNEQYF. This chain connects TRBV7-7 to TRBJ2-7, with D perhaps matching TRBD1 (6 bases). Looked up from germline, CDR1 is SSHAT and CDR2 is FNYEAQ (reference sequence). This CDR3 contains 14 residues. The full variable domain, in which reference TRBV7-7 and TRBJ2-7 provide the parts outside the CDR3, is GAGVSQSPRYKVTKRGQDVTLRCDPISSHATLYWYQQALGQGPEFLTYFNYEAQPDKSGLPSDRFSAERPEGSISTLTIQRTEQRDSAMYRCASSLAPGVNEQYFGPGTRLTVT.

A single count supports this clone. Germline and junction disagree at one end, which may indicate a read error. The chain couples TRBV28 to TRBJ2-7, with 8 positions matching TRBD1. The V gene's germline CDR1 is MDHEN and CDR2 SYDVKM. The CDR3 has 14 amino acids. CDR3: CACRVSQGGYEQYF. The CDR3 nucleotides are TGTGCCTGCAGGGTCTCACAGGGGGGATACGAGCAGTACTTC.

The J gene is TRBJ1-4, the V gene TRBV4-1; no clear D gene. Germline CDR1 is MGHRA and CDR2 is YSYEKL. This CDR3 spans 16 amino acids. The germline V and J ends were trimmed by 4 bases and 0 bases, with 12 bases remaining between them. The CDR3 sequence is CASSPNSGATNEKLFF. CDR3 sequence (DNA): TGCGCCAGCAGCCCTAATTCCGGAGCAACTAATGAAAAACTGTTTTTT.

This clone was counted a few times. The V gene is TRBV5-4, the J gene TRBJ1-5; 8 nucleotides align to TRBD1. Germline V gene data show CDR1 as SGHNT and CDR2 as YYREEE (reference sequence). This CDR3 is built from 14 residues. The V gene end was trimmed by 3 bases and the J gene end by 5 bases; junction bases not matched to a gene: 4. In nucleotides, the CDR3 is TGTGCCAGCAGCTCCGACAGGGGACATCAGCCCCAGCATTTT. Translation gives CASSSDRGHQPQHF.

The rearrangement joins TRBV4-3 to TRBJ2-7; D unclear. With 1 base removed from V and 0 bases from J, the gap between germline ends came to 7 bases. Germline assignment: CDR1 LGHNA and CDR2 YSLEER. The CDR3 runs to 14 residues. The CDR3 is CASSQGANSYEQYF. CDR3 sequence (DNA): TGCGCCAGCAGCCAAGGGGCAAACTCCTACGAGCAGTACTTC.

The CDR3 is CASSDSGTGIPDTQYF. The CDR3, as DNA: TGTGCCAGCAGTGACTCCGGGACAGGGATCCCAGATACGCAGTATTTT. The chain is built from TRBV6-4 and TRBJ2-3; TRBD1 agrees at 9 bases. Germline V lookup: CDR1 MRHNA, CDR2 SNTAGT. This CDR3 region has 16 residues. Trimming removed 0 bases from V and 4 bases from J; junction bases left unmatched: 5.

The chain is built from TRBV6-6 and TRBJ2-7, with 7 bases matching TRBD1. This CDR3 comprises 13 residues. Trimming removed 5 bases from V and 3 bases from J; junction bases left unmatched: 4. CDR1 is MNHNY, CDR2 SVGAGI, per germline (reference sequence). As DNA, the CDR3 is TGTGCCAGCAGTCCCGGGACAGACTACGAGCAGTACTTC. This codes for CASSPGTDYEQYF.

This sequence joins TRBV7-9 and TRBJ1-4; D remains unclear. The CDR3 is 13 amino acids. The V gene lost 4 bases and the J gene lost 8 bases, with 11 bases spanning the gap. CDR1 SEHNR and CDR2 FQNEAQ come from the germline V gene (reference sequence). The CDR3 DNA reads as TGTGCCAGCAGCTCCTCGTCGGTCGAAAAACTGTTTTTT. This encodes CASSSSSVEKLFF. Full variable domain (remainder filled in from reference TRBV7-9 and TRBJ1-4): DTGVSQNPRHKITKRGQNVTFRCDPISEHNRLYWYRQTLGQGPEFLTYFQNEAQLEKSRLLSDRFSAERPKGSFSTLEIQRTEQGDSAMYLCASSSSSVEKLFFGSGTQLSVL.

This clone turned up a few times. The CDR3 sequence: CASSLYSGTGVLEQYF. In DNA, the CDR3 is TGTGCCAGCAGTTTATACTCCGGGACAGGGGTACTCGAGCAGTACTTC. J is TRBJ2-7 and V is TRBV27, with 10 bases matching TRBD1. The CDR3 covers 16 residues. J was trimmed by 6 bases and V by 1 base; bases with no gene match: 9. The germline CDR1 and CDR2 sequences are MNHEY and SMNVEV (reference sequence).

Notes on this clone: One end of the junction is discordant with germline, which a read error may explain. This chain joins TRBV7-6 and TRBJ2-3, with D maybe TRBD1 (5 bases). Germline CDR1 is SGHVS and CDR2 is FNYEAQ. The CDR3 is 15 residues long. The CDR3 region has the DNA TGTGCCAGCAGTTTAGACAGTCTTGACACAGATACGCAGTATTTT. Protein: CASSLDSLDTDTQYF.

The chain employs TRBV4-3 and TRBJ1-3; D unresolved. The CDR3 has 17 residues. V lost 0 bases, J lost 0 bases, and 12 bases lay in between. Germline loops: CDR1 LGHNA, CDR2 YSLEER. CDR3 sequence: CASSQEKTFSSGNTIYF. The CDR3 region has the DNA TGCGCCAGCAGCCAAGAAAAGACATTTAGCTCTGGAAACACCATATATTTT.

This clone was counted a few times. The genes are TRBV29-1 and TRBJ2-1, with 13 nucleotides matching TRBD2. The CDR3 runs 12 residues. Germline loops: CDR1 SQVTM, CDR2 ANQGSEA. V lost 6 bases and J lost 12; bases outside the gene matches: 5. The CDR3 nucleotides read TGCAGCGTCCGACTAGCGGGAGGTGTGCAGTTCTTC. It encodes CSVRLAGGVQFF.

In DNA, the CDR3 is TGTGCCAGCAGTGAATTAGGGACAGGTCAACCCTACAATGAGCAGTTCTTC. This codes for CASSELGTGQPYNEQFF. The V call is TRBV25-1, the J call TRBJ2-1; 8 nucleotides agree with TRBD1. V was pared by 1 base and J by 2 bases, with 7 bases of the junction left unmatched. Germline V CDR1 and CDR2: MGHDK, SYGVNS. The CDR3 runs 17 residues.

The chain uses TRBV2 and TRBJ2-1; TRBD2 matches 9 bases. V lost 8 bases to trimming and J lost 9 bases; unmatched junction nucleotides: 11. The CDR3 length is 14 residues. The germline gives CDR1 SNHLY, CDR2 FYNNEI. The CDR3 DNA follows: TGTGCCAGCTCGGGCGGGAGGGCCCGGGGTGAGCAGTTCTTC. Amino acid sequence: CASSGGRARGEQFF.